This entry features one T cell receptor beta chain sequence. Its antigen remains undetermined. Base qualities were left out, and no much larger clone turns up one base away. To sequence the TCRbeta CDR3 region, genomic DNA was isolated from the sorted cells. The immunoSEQ Assay was used for sequencing of TCRbeta CDR3 regions. Not all clones reach the TCRdb copy of this immuneACCESS table, which keeps in-frame sequences only. Checked studies attribute under half of the gap to unresolved V genes and leave the rest unexplained. The sample yields 43,000 or so clones; 85% to 90% were counted once. The top ten clonotypes cover approximately 6% of the sample. This entry comes from a study of OX40 agonist ivuxolimab in advanced cancers. For the wider study: The costimulatory receptor OX40 (CD134) was targeted by ivuxolimab, a fully human IgG2 agonistic monoclonal antibody. Intravenous ivuxolimab was administered to patients every 2 weeks at six dose levels: 0.01, 0.1, 0.3, 1.5, 3 and 10 mg/kg. Among the approximately 54 dose-escalation patients, some 20 had hepatocellular carcinoma, roughly 15 melanoma, 9 renal cell carcinoma and 9 head and neck cancer. The dose-escalation cohort was about 83% male with a mean age of about 60 years, ranging from 23 to 79. Prior anti-PD-1, anti-PD-L1 or anti-CTLA-4 therapy was permitted, and 40% to 50% of dose-escalation patients had received checkpoint inhibitors. Partial responses occurred in three dose-escalation patients, of whom one had hepatocellular carcinoma and two had cutaneous melanoma. Peripheral TCRbeta sequencing was intended to test whether TCR sequence diversity was altered and clonal T-cell expansion was caused by ivuxolimab. The paper covers the monotherapy dose-escalation part of the phase I ivuxolimab trial, which included N = 52 patients. The paper as a whole reports these results and caveats: The antigen specificity of the clonally expanded peripheral T cells was not determined. Low levels of normalized T-cell clonal expansion were also seen in some nonresponding patients. Partial responders in the 0.1-3.0 mg/kg groups had among the lowest normalized peripheral clonal expansion, especially among CD8+ T cells. At doses of 0.1 to 3.0 mg/kg, clonal expansion of both CD4+ and CD8+ T cells in blood was seen between baseline and week 6. After ivuxolimab, CD8+ T cells had more expanded clones than CD4+ T cells on average.

The CDR3 holds 14 amino acids from the cysteine to the phenylalanine. Left in the record is the CDR3 DNA by itself, 42 bases read in frame from the first base. CDR1 and CDR2 are read off the germline V gene (reference sequence) as PRHDT and FYEKMQ. V is shortened by 7 bases, J by 1 base, and the region joining them spans 14 bases. Patients with a history of autoimmune disease or receiving systemic immunosuppression were excluded from the trial. Peripheral blood for TCR sequencing was drawn from every dose cohort at baseline, at cycle 4 day 1 and at cycle 7 day 1. The samples were drawn from a first-in-human, open-label, multicenter phase I dose-escalation trial of ivuxolimab. Adults with locally advanced or metastatic melanoma, renal cell carcinoma, hepatocellular carcinoma or head and neck squamous cell carcinoma were enrolled in the trial. Before TCR sequencing, CD4+ T cells and CD8+ T cells were sorted from peripheral blood as separate populations.

This TCR derives from an adult with an advanced solid tumor such as melanoma, head and neck, liver or kidney cancer. The chain is encoded by TRBV13 joined to TRBJ2-7; TRBD1 might be the D gene, on 5 matching bases. Source: CD4+ or CD8+ T cells sorted from blood, taken in a trial of the OX40 agonist ivuxolimab. In nucleotides, the sequence is TGTGCCAGCAAACACAGGCAGAGTTCCTACGAGCAGTACTTC. It translates as CASKHRQSSYEQYF.